These 14 T cell receptor beta chains came from one sample sequenced in a study of blood T cell repertoires in COVID-19. Method: immunoSEQ multiplex PCR; TCRdb's copy keeps in-frame clones and lacks some. The sample shows about 200,000 clones, around four fifths of them seen only once. The sample was PBMCs or T cells enriched from blood (not recorded which). The receptors stem from a man in his forties who had recovered from COVID-19.

This sequence joins TRBV6-2 or TRBV6-3 and TRBJ2-7, with D unresolved. The CDR3 is 16 amino acids. V lost 4 bases to trimming and J lost 6 bases, with 22 bases between them. Germline V gene sequence: CDR1 MNHEY, CDR2 SVGEGT. CDR3 amino acids: CASSLRPRSRPTEQYF. The CDR3, as DNA: TGTGCCAGCAGTTTGCGCCCGAGGTCTCGCCCCACCGAGCAGTACTTC.

The sample holds one count of this clone. The rearrangement links TRBV11-2 to TRBJ2-5; TRBD2 matches at 14 bases. Germline CDR1 is SGHAT and CDR2 is FQNNGV. The CDR3 has 17 residues. The J segment lost 4 bases and the V segment lost 3 bases, leaving 7 bases of the junction unmatched. This CDR3 is CASSFGTSGSGIETQYF. CDR3 DNA sequence: TGTGCCAGCAGCTTCGGGACTAGCGGGAGTGGGATAGAGACCCAGTACTTC. Together with reference TRBV11-2 and TRBJ2-5, the CDR3 gives the full variable domain: EAGVAQSPRYKIIEKRQSVAFWCNPISGHATLYWYQQILGQGPKLLIQFQNNGVVDDSQLPKDRFSAERLKGVDSTLKIQPAKLEDSAVYLCASSFGTSGSGIETQYFGPGTRLLVL.

This sequence joins TRBV30 and TRBJ2-7, with TRBD2 as a possible D gene (5 bases). Trimming left V 1 base short and J 3 bases short, with 10 bases between. This CDR3 has 13 amino acids. The germline gives CDR1 GTSNPN, CDR2 SVGIG (reference sequence). As DNA, the CDR3 is TGTGCCTGGAGTGCGGGGATAGGCTACGAGCAGTACTTC. Amino acids: CAWSAGIGYEQYF.

The V call is TRBV5-1, the J call TRBJ1-4; weak D call: TRBD1 (6 bases). Germline lookup yields CDR1 SGHRS and CDR2 YFSETQ. CDR3 size: 14 residues. V was cut by 1 base and J by 3 bases, with 7 bases left in between. CDR3 in amino acids: CASSLTGPNEKLFF. For the CDR3, the DNA is TGCGCCAGCAGCTTGACAGGGCCTAATGAAAAACTGTTTTTT.

The rearrangement uses TRBV5-6 and TRBJ1-6; 7 nucleotides match TRBD1. V shed 1 base, J shed 10 bases, and the junction held 8 bases outside the gene matches. The CDR3 runs 15 residues. CDR1 SGHDT and CDR2 YYEEEE come from the germline V gene. DNA for the CDR3: TGTGCCAGCAGCTTGCGTTTAGGGGGCGGATCACCCCTCCACTTT. Its translation: CASSLRLGGGSPLHF.

The V call is TRBV2, the J call TRBJ2-5, with D possibly matching TRBD1 (6 bases). CDR3 length: 14 amino acids. CDR1 and CDR2 (germline): SNHLY, FYNNEI. V was cut by 2 bases and J by 2 bases, with 9 bases left in between. The CDR3 loop is CASSEITGQETQYF. The CDR3 DNA follows: TGTGCCAGCAGTGAAATTACAGGGCAAGAGACCCAGTACTTC.

V gene TRBV30 combines with J gene TRBJ1-5; D ambiguous. CDR3 length equals 13 residues. Trimming stripped 2 bases from V and 8 bases from J, with 13 bases between. CDR1 and CDR2 from the germline V gene are GTSNPN and SVGIG (reference sequence). Written as DNA, the CDR3 is TGTGCCTGGAGTCTGGGGAGGAGGGAGCCCCAGCATTTT. As protein: CAWSLGRREPQHF.

The J gene is TRBJ1-5, the V gene TRBV30, with a tentative D call TRBD1 (5 bases). CDR3 length: 13 amino acids. The V and J ends lost 3 bases and 6 bases respectively, with 12 bases between them. Per the germline V gene, CDR1 is GTSNPN and CDR2 is SVGIG (reference sequence). This CDR3 is CAWSGGRAQPQHF. The CDR3 coding sequence is TGTGCCTGGAGCGGCGGCAGGGCTCAGCCCCAGCATTTT. The whole variable domain, filled in from reference TRBV30 and TRBJ1-5, reads SQTIHQWPATLVQPVGSPLSLECTVEGTSNPNLYWYRQAAGRGLQLLFYSVGIGQISSEVPQNLSASRPQDRQFILSSKKLLLSDSGFYLCAWSGGRAQPQHFGDGTRLSIL.

V usage is TRBV5-1 and J usage is TRBJ1-3, with 9 nucleotides matching TRBD1. Germline V lookup: CDR1 SGHRS, CDR2 YFSETQ. The CDR3 has 12 residues. V was pared by 4 bases and J by 9 bases, with 2 bases of the junction left unmatched. The chain's CDR3 is CASSLGQGTIYF. The CDR3 DNA reads as TGCGCCAGCAGCCTGGGACAGGGCACCATATATTTT.

The chain joins TRBV3-1 (or the pseudogene TRBV3-2) to TRBJ1-2; D is undetermined. Trimming left V 4 bases short and J 1 base short, with 13 bases between. CDR3 size: 15 residues. The V gene's germline CDR1 is LGHDT and CDR2 YNNKEL (reference sequence). The CDR3 protein is CASSLGRSDNYGYTF. The CDR3 region has the DNA TGTGCCAGCAGCCTTGGCCGCAGTGATAACTATGGCTACACCTTC.

The chain combines TRBV28 with TRBJ2-5, with TRBD2 matching 7 bases. Germline trimming cut 2 bases from V and 5 bases from J; bases unmatched to any gene: 2. CDR3 length: 13 residues. CDR1 MDHEN and CDR2 SYDVKM come from the germline V gene. CDR3 protein: CASSLAGDETQYF. The CDR3, as DNA: TGTGCCAGCAGTTTAGCGGGGGATGAGACCCAGTACTTC.

The chain links TRBV5-1 to TRBJ2-5; possible D gene TRBD2, 5 bases. Per the germline V gene, CDR1 is SGHRS and CDR2 is YFSETQ. The germline V and J ends were trimmed by 0 bases and 3 bases, with 9 bases remaining between them. CDR3 length equals 14 residues. This CDR3 is CASSLDPGKETQYF. As DNA, the CDR3 is TGCGCCAGCAGCTTGGATCCGGGAAAAGAGACCCAGTACTTC. Looking up the rest from reference TRBV5-1 and TRBJ2-5 gives the full variable domain: KAGVTQTPRYLIKTRGQQVTLSCSPISGHRSVSWYQQTPGQGLQFLFEYFSETQRNKGNFPGRFSGRQFSNSRSEMNVSTLELGDSALYLCASSLDPGKETQYFGPGTRLLVL.

The chain recombines TRBV7-8 with TRBJ1-1; 10 nucleotides line up with TRBD1. The V gene end was trimmed by 8 bases and the J gene end by 4 bases; junction bases not matched to a gene: 1. CDR1 and CDR2 (germline): SGHVS, FQNEAQ. This CDR3 region has 12 residues. CDR3 nucleotides: TGTGCCAGCGGGACAGGGGTCACTGAAGCTTTCTTT. It is translated as CASGTGVTEAFF.

The J gene is TRBJ1-2, the V gene TRBV5-1; TRBD1 aligns across 8 bases. CDR3 length: 14 amino acids. The ends lost 0 bases at V and 7 bases at J; junction bases unmatched: 5. Germline values: CDR1 SGHRS, CDR2 YFSETQ. CDR3 in amino acids: CASSLGDRGSGYTF. The CDR3 region has the DNA TGCGCCAGCAGCTTGGGAGACAGGGGATCTGGCTACACCTTC.